This TCR beta chain was captured by sequencing in a study of cytomegalovirus exposure and HLA in healthy donors. General study points: Some public TCRs appeared in many individuals, while most sequences were rare.

With respect to this clone: Its antigen is as yet unknown.

PCR amplification relied on 60 Vbeta primers (plus 13 Jbeta primers). Measured with immunoSEQ multiplex PCR; TCRdb has only the in-frame clones, and not every one. Seen here are 150,000 to 200,000 clones, roughly 80% observed once, and the top ten hold more than 5.5%. Germline CDR1 reads ENHRY; CDR2 reads SYGVKD. This CDR3 comprises 16 residues. The V and J ends lost 3 bases and 1 base, in that order; junction bases with no gene match: 7. This chain uses TRBV10-3 with TRBJ2-7; TRBD2 matches 9 bases. This clonotype was obtained from a man aged 35 to 55 in good health and CMV-seronegative. Sequencing was performed on PBMCs. CDR3 bases: TGTGCCATCAGTGACAGACTAGCGGACCGATCCTACGAGCAGTACTTC. It yields the protein CAISDRLADRSYEQYF.